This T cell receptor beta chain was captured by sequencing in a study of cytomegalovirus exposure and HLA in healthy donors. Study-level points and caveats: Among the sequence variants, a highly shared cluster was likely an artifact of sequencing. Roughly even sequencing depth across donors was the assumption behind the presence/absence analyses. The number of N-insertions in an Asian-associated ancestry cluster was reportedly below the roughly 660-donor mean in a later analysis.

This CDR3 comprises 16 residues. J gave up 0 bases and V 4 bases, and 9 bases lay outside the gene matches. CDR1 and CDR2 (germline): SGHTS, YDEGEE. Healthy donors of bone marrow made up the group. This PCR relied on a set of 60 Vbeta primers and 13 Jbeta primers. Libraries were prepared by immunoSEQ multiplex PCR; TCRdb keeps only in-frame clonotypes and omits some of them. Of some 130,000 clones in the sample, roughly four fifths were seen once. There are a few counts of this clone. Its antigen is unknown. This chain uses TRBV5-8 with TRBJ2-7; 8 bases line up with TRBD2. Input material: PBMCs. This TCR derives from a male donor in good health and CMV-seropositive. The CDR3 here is CASSANRGGSSYEQYF. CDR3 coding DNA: TGTGCCAGCAGCGCTAATCGGGGGGGCAGCTCCTACGAGCAGTACTTC.